This is a list of T cell receptor beta chains from one sample in a study of PD-1 blockade in classical Hodgkin lymphoma. Clones were read by immunoSEQ multiplex PCR, and TCRdb kept only the in-frame ones, dropping some. The sample records approximately 99,000 clones, about four fifths being singletons. The sample consisted of peripheral blood mononuclear cells (PBMCs), taken before the second cycle of nivolumab. The source is a human donor with classical Hodgkin lymphoma. Each CDR3 is given with its conserved first and last residue. Each record gives: D gene, V gene, clone size, J gene, CDR3 protein, CDR3 DNA. D genes are given only for firm matches. Clone size appears in some rows only: once, few, many, or a class for an expanded clone.

d_call: NA; v_call: TRBV6-1; clone_size: NA; j_call: TRBJ2-5; cdr3_aa: CASRRETQYF; cdr3_nt: TGTGCCAGCAGGAGAGAGACCCAGTACTTC
d_call: NA; v_call: TRBV14; clone_size: NA; j_call: TRBJ1-3; cdr3_aa: CASSHLDGNTIYF; cdr3_nt: TGTGCCAGCAGCCACCTGGACGGAAACACCATATATTTT
d_call: NA; v_call: TRBV9; clone_size: once; j_call: TRBJ1-1; cdr3_aa: CASSITPTGEAFF; cdr3_nt: TGTGCCAGCAGCATTACTCCAACAGGTGAAGCTTTCTTT
d_call: NA; v_call: TRBV29-1; clone_size: NA; j_call: TRBJ2-3; cdr3_aa: CSVDSTDTQYF; cdr3_nt: TGCAGCGTTGACAGCACAGATACGCAGTATTTT
d_call: NA; v_call: TRBV5-1; clone_size: NA; j_call: TRBJ2-2; cdr3_aa: CASSPPAAGELFF; cdr3_nt: TGCGCCAGCAGCCCCCCGGCGGCCGGGGAGCTGTTTTTT
d_call: TRBD1; v_call: TRBV19; clone_size: NA; j_call: TRBJ2-2; cdr3_aa: CATHQPGTANTGELFF; cdr3_nt: TGTGCCACTCATCAACCCGGGACAGCGAACACCGGGGAGCTGTTTTTT
d_call: NA; v_call: TRBV14; clone_size: NA; j_call: TRBJ2-1; cdr3_aa: CASSPNSIEQFF; cdr3_nt: TGTGCCAGCAGCCCCAACTCGATTGAGCAGTTCTTC
d_call: NA; v_call: TRBV6-5; clone_size: few; j_call: TRBJ1-1; cdr3_aa: CASSSNTEAFF; cdr3_nt: TGTGCCAGCAGTTCCAACACTGAAGCTTTCTTT
d_call: NA; v_call: TRBV15; clone_size: NA; j_call: TRBJ2-7; cdr3_aa: CATSRDFLGEQYF; cdr3_nt: TGTGCCACCAGCAGGGACTTCCTTGGGGAGCAGTACTTC
d_call: TRBD1; v_call: TRBV19; clone_size: NA; j_call: TRBJ2-7; cdr3_aa: CASSTTQQGPVHEQYF; cdr3_nt: TGTGCCAGTAGTACGACTCAACAGGGGCCGGTCCACGAGCAGTACTTC
d_call: NA; v_call: TRBV9; clone_size: NA; j_call: TRBJ2-1; cdr3_aa: CASSVGGGDNEQFF; cdr3_nt: TGTGCCAGCAGCGTAGGGGGCGGGGACAATGAGCAGTTCTTC
d_call: NA; v_call: TRBV9; clone_size: NA; j_call: TRBJ2-2; cdr3_aa: CASSVARTGELFF; cdr3_nt: TGTGCCAGCAGCGTAGCACGCACCGGGGAGCTGTTTTTT
d_call: NA; v_call: TRBV2; clone_size: NA; j_call: TRBJ2-5; cdr3_aa: CASSVRHVETQYF; cdr3_nt: TGTGCCAGCAGTGTTAGACACGTAGAGACCCAGTACTTC
d_call: NA; v_call: TRBV7-2; clone_size: NA; j_call: TRBJ1-3; cdr3_aa: CASSSDSHSGNTIYF; cdr3_nt: TGTGCCAGCAGTTCAGACAGCCACTCTGGAAACACCATATATTTT
d_call: NA; v_call: TRBV4-3; clone_size: NA; j_call: TRBJ2-1; cdr3_aa: CASSQDWYNEQFF; cdr3_nt: TGCGCCAGCAGCCAAGATTGGTACAATGAGCAGTTCTTC
d_call: NA; v_call: TRBV19; clone_size: NA; j_call: TRBJ1-5; cdr3_aa: CASSPAREDQPQHF; cdr3_nt: TGTGCCAGTAGTCCGGCCCGGGAGGATCAGCCCCAGCATTTT
d_call: NA; v_call: TRBV5-4; clone_size: once; j_call: TRBJ2-6; cdr3_aa: CASSLGPRSGSSGANVLTF; cdr3_nt: TGTGCCAGCAGCTTAGGCCCCCGCAGCGGGTCCTCTGGGGCCAACGTCCTGACTTTC
d_call: TRBD2; v_call: TRBV5-1; clone_size: NA; j_call: TRBJ2-1; cdr3_aa: CASSTGLAGKKQFF; cdr3_nt: TGCGCCAGCAGCACGGGACTAGCGGGAAAGAAGCAGTTCTTC
d_call: NA; v_call: TRBV28; clone_size: NA; j_call: TRBJ1-3; cdr3_aa: CASSFSLDTIYF; cdr3_nt: TGTGCCAGCAGTTTTTCCCTCGACACCATATATTTT
d_call: NA; v_call: TRBV5-1; clone_size: NA; j_call: TRBJ2-1; cdr3_aa: CASSLERSDNEQFF; cdr3_nt: TGCGCCAGCAGCTTGGAACGGTCGGACAATGAGCAGTTCTTC
d_call: NA; v_call: TRBV30; clone_size: NA; j_call: TRBJ1-1; cdr3_aa: CAWSVRNEGNTEAFF; cdr3_nt: TGTGCCTGGAGTGTACGCAACGAGGGGAACACTGAAGCTTTCTTT
d_call: NA; v_call: TRBV19; clone_size: once; j_call: TRBJ2-6; cdr3_aa: CASSPLSGTGANVLTF; cdr3_nt: TGTGCCAGTAGTCCACTAAGTGGAACTGGGGCCAACGTCCTGACTTTC